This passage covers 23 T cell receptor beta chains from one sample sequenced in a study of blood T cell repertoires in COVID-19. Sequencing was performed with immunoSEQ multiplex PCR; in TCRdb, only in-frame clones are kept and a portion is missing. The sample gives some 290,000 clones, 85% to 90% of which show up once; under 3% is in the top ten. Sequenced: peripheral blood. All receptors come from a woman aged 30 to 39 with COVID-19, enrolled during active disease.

In DNA form, the CDR3 reads TGTGCCAGCAGCGGGAACAGGGGCGGCTACACCTTC. Its protein is CASSGNRGGYTF. The chain employs TRBV21-1 and TRBJ1-2; TRBD1, the table's D call, was not compared with the DNA. TRBV21-1 counts as a pseudogene. The CDR3 consists of 12 residues.

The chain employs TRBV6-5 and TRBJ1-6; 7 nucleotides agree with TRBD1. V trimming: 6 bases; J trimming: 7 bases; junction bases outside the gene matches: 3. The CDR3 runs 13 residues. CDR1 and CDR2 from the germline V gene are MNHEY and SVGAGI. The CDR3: CASRDRWNSPLHF. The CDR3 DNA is TGTGCCAGCAGGGACAGGTGGAATTCACCCCTCCACTTT.

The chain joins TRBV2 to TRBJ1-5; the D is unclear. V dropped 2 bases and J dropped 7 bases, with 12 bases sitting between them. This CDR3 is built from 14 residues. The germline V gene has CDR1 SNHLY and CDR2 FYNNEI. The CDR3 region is CASSEIRLVQPQHF. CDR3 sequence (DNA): TGTGCCAGCAGTGAAATCAGACTGGTACAGCCCCAGCATTTT.

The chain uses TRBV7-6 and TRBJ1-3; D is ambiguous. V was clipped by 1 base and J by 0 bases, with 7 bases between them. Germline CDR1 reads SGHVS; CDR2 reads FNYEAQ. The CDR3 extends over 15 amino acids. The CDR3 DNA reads TGTGCCAGCAGCTTAGACCGCGACTCTGGAAACACCATATATTTT. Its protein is CASSLDRDSGNTIYF. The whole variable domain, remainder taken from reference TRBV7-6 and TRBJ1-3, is GAGVSQSPRYKVTKRGQDVALRCDPISGHVSLYWYRQALGQGPEFLTYFNYEAQQDKSGLPNDRFSAERPEGSISTLTIQRTEQRDSAMYRCASSLDRDSGNTIYFGEGSWLTVV.

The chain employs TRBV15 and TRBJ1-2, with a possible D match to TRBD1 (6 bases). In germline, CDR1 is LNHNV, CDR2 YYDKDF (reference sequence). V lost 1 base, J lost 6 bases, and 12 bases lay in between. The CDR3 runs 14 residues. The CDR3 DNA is TGTGCCACCAGCAGAGGGACAGCGACTAATGGCTACACCTTC. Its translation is CATSRGTATNGYTF.

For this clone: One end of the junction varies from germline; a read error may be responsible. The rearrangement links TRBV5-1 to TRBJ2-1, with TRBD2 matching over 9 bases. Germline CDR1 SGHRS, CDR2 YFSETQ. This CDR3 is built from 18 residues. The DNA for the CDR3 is TGCGCCAGCAGCTTCCAGACTAGCGGCCCTAGCTCCTACAATGAACAGTTCTTC. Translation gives CASSFQTSGPSSYNEQFF. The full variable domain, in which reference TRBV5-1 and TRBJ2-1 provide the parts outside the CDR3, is KAGVTQTPRYLIKTRGQQVTLSCSPISGHRSVSWYQQTPGQGLQFLFEYFSETQRNKGNFPGRFSGRQFSNSRSEMNVSTLELGDSALYLCASSFQTSGPSSYNEQFFGPGTRLTVL.

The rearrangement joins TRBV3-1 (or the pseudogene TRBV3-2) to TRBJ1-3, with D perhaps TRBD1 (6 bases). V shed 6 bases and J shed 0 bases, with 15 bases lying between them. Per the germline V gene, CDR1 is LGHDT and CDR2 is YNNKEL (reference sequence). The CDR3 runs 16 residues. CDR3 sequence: CASSPVQGPSGNTIYF. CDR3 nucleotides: TGTGCCAGCAGTCCGGTACAGGGCCCCTCTGGAAACACCATATATTTT.

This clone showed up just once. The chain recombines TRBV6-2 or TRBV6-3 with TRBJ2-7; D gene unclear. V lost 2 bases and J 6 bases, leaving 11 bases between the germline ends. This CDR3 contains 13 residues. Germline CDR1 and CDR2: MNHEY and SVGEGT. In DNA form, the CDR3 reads TGTGCCAGCAGTTACAGGTATAGCCCCGAGCAGTACTTC. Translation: CASSYRYSPEQYF.

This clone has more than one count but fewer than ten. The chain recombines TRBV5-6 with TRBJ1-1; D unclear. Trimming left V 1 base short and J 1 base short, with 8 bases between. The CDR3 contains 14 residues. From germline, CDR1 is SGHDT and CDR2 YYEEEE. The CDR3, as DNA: TGTGCCAGCAGCTTGCCGGGGAAGAACACTGAAGCTTTCTTT. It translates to CASSLPGKNTEAFF.

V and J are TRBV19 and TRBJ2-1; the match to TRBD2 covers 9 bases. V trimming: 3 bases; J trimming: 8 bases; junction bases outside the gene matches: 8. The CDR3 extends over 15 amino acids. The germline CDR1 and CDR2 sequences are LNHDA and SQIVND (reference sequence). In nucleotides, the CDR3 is TGTGCCAGTAGTATGCTAGCGGGATTATCCGATGAGCAGTTCTTC. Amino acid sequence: CASSMLAGLSDEQFF.

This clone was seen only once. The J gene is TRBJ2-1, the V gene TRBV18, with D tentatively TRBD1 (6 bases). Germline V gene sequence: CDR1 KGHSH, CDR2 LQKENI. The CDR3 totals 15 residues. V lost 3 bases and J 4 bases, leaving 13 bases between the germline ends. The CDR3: CASSPGQSRYNEQFF. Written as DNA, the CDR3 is TGTGCCAGCTCACCCGGACAGTCCAGATACAATGAGCAGTTCTTC.

The DNA for the CDR3 is TGCAGCGCCGAGGGGACTAAGAACACTGAAGCTTTCTTT. This translates into CSAEGTKNTEAFF. The chain has TRBV29-1 and TRBJ1-1; D might be TRBD1 (5 bases). Germline-derived CDR1 and CDR2 are SQVTM and ANQGSEA. V lost 7 bases to trimming and J lost 1 base, with 13 bases between them. The CDR3 runs to 13 residues.

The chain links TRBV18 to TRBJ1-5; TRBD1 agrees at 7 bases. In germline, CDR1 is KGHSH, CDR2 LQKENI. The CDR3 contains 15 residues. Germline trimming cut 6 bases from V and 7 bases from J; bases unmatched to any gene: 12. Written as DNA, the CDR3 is TGTGCCAGCTCTCCCGGGGCAGGGGGTGTACAGCCCCAGCATTTT. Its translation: CASSPGAGGVQPQHF. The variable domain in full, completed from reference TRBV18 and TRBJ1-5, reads NAGVMQNPRHLVRRRGQEARLRCSPMKGHSHVYWYRQLPEEGLKFMVYLQKENIIDESGMPKERFSAEFPKEGPSILRIQQVVRGDSAAYFCASSPGAGGVQPQHFGDGTRLSIL.

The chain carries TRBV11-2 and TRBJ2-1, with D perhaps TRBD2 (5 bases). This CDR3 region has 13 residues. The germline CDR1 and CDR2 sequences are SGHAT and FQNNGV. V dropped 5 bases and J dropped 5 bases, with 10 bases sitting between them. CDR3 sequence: CASSAPGNNEQFF. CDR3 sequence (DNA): TGTGCCAGCAGCGCCCCCGGGAACAATGAGCAGTTCTTC.

CDR3 amino acids: CASSYRGQGADYGYTF. CDR3 nucleotides: TGTGCCAGCAGTTATAGAGGACAGGGGGCTGACTATGGCTACACCTTC. The chain is built from TRBV6-5 and TRBJ1-2; TRBD1 agrees at 11 bases. V was pared by 3 bases and J by 3 bases, with 6 bases of the junction left unmatched. Looked up from germline, CDR1 is MNHEY and CDR2 is SVGAGI. This CDR3 comprises 16 residues.

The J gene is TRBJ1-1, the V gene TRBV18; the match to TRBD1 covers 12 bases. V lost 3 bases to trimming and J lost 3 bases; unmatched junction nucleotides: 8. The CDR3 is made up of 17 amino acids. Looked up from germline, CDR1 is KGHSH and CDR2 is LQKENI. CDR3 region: CASSPWGQGAGDTEAFF. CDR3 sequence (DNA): TGTGCCAGCTCACCCTGGGGACAGGGGGCCGGTGACACTGAAGCTTTCTTT.

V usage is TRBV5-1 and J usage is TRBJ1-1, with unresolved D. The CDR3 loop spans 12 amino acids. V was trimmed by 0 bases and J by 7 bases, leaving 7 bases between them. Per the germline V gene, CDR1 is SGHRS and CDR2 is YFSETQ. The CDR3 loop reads CASSLGHNEAFF. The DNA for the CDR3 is TGCGCCAGCAGCTTGGGACACAATGAAGCTTTCTTT. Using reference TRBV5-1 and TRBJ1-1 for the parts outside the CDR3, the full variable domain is KAGVTQTPRYLIKTRGQQVTLSCSPISGHRSVSWYQQTPGQGLQFLFEYFSETQRNKGNFPGRFSGRQFSNSRSEMNVSTLELGDSALYLCASSLGHNEAFFGQGTRLTVV.

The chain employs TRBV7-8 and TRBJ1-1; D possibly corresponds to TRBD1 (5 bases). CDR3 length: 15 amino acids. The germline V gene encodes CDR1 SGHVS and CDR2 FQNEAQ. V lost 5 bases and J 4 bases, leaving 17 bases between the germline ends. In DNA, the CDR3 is TGTGCCAGCAGCCCGCGGGACGGGAGGGCCACTGAAGCTTTCTTT. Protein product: CASSPRDGRATEAFF.

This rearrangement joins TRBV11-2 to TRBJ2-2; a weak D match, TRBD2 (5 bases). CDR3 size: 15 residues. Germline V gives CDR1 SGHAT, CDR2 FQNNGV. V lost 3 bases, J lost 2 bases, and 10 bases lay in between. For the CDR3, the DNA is TGTGCCAGCAGCTTCCAGCGGTTAAACACCGGGGAGCTGTTTTTT. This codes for CASSFQRLNTGELFF.

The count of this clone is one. CDR3: CASSQDVSYGPLHF. The CDR3, as DNA: TGCGCCAGCAGCCAAGATGTTAGCTATGGGCCCCTCCACTTT. This chain joins TRBV4-1 and TRBJ1-6; D call uncertain. V was pared by 0 bases and J by 13 bases, with 13 bases between. This CDR3 has 14 residues. CDR1 is MGHRA, CDR2 YSYEKL, per germline.

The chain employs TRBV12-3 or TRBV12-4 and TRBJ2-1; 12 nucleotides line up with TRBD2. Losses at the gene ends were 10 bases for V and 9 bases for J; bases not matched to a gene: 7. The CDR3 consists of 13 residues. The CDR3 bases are TGTGCCATCCAGAGGACTAGCGGGATTGAGCAGTTCTTC. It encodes CAIQRTSGIEQFF.

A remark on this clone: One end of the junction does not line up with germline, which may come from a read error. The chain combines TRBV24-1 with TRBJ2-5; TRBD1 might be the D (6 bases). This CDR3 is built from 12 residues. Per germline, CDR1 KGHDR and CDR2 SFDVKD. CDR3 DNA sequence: TGTGCCACCGACCGAGAGAAGAAGAGGGGGAACTTC. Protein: CATDREKKRGNF.

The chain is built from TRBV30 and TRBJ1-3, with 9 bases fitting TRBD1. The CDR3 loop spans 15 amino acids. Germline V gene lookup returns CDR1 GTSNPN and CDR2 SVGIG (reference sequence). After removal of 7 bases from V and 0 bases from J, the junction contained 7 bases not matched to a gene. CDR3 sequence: CAYTGQGLSGNTIYF. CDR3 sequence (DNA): TGTGCCTATACAGGACAGGGGCTCTCTGGAAACACCATATATTTT.